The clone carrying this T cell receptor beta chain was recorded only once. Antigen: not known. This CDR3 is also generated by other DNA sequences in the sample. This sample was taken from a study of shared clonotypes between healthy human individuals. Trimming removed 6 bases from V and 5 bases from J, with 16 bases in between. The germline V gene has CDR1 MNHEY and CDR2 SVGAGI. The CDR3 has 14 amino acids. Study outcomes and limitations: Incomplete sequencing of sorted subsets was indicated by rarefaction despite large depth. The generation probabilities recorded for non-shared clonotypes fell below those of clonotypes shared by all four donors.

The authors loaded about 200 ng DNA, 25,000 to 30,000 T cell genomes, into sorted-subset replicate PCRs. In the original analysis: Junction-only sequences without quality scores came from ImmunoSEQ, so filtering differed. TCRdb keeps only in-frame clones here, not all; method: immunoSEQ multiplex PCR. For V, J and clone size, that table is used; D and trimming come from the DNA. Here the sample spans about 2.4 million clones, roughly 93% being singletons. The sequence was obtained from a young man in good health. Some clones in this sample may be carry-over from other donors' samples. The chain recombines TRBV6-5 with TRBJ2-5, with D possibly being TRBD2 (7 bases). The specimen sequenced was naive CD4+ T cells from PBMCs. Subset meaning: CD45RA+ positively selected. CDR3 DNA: TGTGCCAGCAGCTCGAGAGGGGGAGGGGAGACCCAGTACTTC. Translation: CASSSRGGGETQYF.